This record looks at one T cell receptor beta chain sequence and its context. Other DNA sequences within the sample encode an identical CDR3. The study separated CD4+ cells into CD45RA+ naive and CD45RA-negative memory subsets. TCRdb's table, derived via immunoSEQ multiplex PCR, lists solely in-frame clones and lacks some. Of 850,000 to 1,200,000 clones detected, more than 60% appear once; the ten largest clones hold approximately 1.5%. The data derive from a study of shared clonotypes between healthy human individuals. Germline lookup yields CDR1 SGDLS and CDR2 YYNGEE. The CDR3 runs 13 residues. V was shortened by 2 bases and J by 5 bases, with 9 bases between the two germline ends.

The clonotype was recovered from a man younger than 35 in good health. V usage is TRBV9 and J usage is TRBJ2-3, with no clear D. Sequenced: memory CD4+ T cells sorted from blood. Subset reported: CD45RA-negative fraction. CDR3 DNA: TGTGCCAGCAGCGTGTCCCCGGGAGATACGCAGTATTTT. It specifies CASSVSPGDTQYF.